Detailed here is one T cell receptor beta chain. Its antigen is not known. This sample is part of a study of graft-versus-host responses after intestinal transplantation. There are 12 residues in the CDR3. Deletions cut 5 bases from V and 0 bases from J, with 3 bases between. Germline CDR1 LNHDA, CDR2 SQIVND (reference sequence). Produced via immunoSEQ multiplex PCR; TCRdb's table is partial and in-frame only. There are over 65,000 clones in the sample; approximately 90% occur only once, and 7.6% lies in the top ten. The V and J genes are TRBV19 and TRBJ2-3; D uncertain. The material sequenced was unstimulated CD8+ T cells sorted from spleen or lymph node cells, taken before transplant. This clonotype was sampled from a human donor who was the organ donor for an intestinal transplant. This CDR3 reads CASSASTDTQYF. The CDR3 DNA reads TGTGCCAGTAGTGCTAGCACAGATACGCAGTATTTT.